The clone carrying this T cell receptor (beta chain) was counted once. The antigen remains unidentified. The naive CD8 fraction comprised CD45RO-negative cells positively selected for CCR7 and excluded terminally differentiated effector memory CD45RA+ cells. Those who donated, Caucasian adults without exception, all lived in Nashville, Tennessee. The germline V and J ends were trimmed by 1 base and 7 bases, with 5 bases remaining between them. The CDR3 totals 12 residues. Germline CDR1 reads LNHNV; CDR2 reads YYDKDF (reference sequence). Every immunoSEQ plate was one replicate of a subset's evenly spread DNA. Profiling relied on immunoSEQ multiplex PCR, and the TCRdb table lists in-frame clones only, not all of them. The sample shows about 700,000 clones, 92% of them seen only once. This entry comes from a study of shared clonotypes between healthy human individuals. Study-level information: The study enrolled two women and a few men aged 18 to 49. Study-level findings and limits: An expected dependence of interdonor clonotype sharing on sequencing depth was noted.

The receptor's source is a man younger than 45 in good health. Sequenced input: naive CD8+ T cells sorted from blood. The rearrangement uses TRBV15 and TRBJ2-1, with D unclear. The DNA of the CDR3 is TGTGCCACCAGCAGAGGATGGAATGAGCAGTTCTTC. This encodes CATSRGWNEQFF.